A single sample is the source of the 28 T cell receptor beta chains below, sequenced in a study of shared clonotypes between healthy human individuals. Some clones are missing from TCRdb's copy, which holds only in-frame ones; the method was immunoSEQ multiplex PCR. Among about 2 million clones listed, roughly 95% were seen once. Sample: naive CD4+ T cells sorted from blood. Subset in this sample: CD45RA+ positively selected. These receptors came from a man aged 18 to 29 in good health.

This clone was seen once. The rearrangement joins TRBV27 to TRBJ2-5; 9 nucleotides align to TRBD1. The CDR3 runs to 14 residues. Germline lookup yields CDR1 MNHEY and CDR2 SMNVEV (reference sequence). The V gene end was trimmed by 6 bases and the J gene end by 5 bases; junction bases not matched to a gene: 7. DNA for the CDR3: TGTGCCAGCAGGGACAGGGGAGTAGAGGAGACCCAGTACTTC. This encodes CASRDRGVEETQYF.

This rearrangement joins TRBV5-1 to TRBJ2-5; 11 nucleotides match TRBD1. Germline loops: CDR1 SGHRS, CDR2 YFSETQ. This CDR3 is 17 amino acids long. V dropped 1 base and J dropped 5; count of bases not matched to a gene: 10. The CDR3 region is CASSLIPGTGGFETQYF. CDR3 sequence (DNA): TGCGCCAGCAGCTTGATCCCCGGGACAGGGGGTTTTGAGACCCAGTACTTC.

V and J are TRBV7-2 and TRBJ2-5; 10 bases are a match to TRBD1. V lost 4 bases to trimming and J lost 4 bases; unmatched junction nucleotides: 3. The CDR3 is made up of 14 amino acids. Germline CDR1 and CDR2: SGHTA and FQGNSA. The CDR3 nucleotides are TGTGCCAGCAGCTACGACAGGGGGCGAGAGACCCAGTACTTC. As protein: CASSYDRGRETQYF.

The V and J genes are TRBV6-5 and TRBJ2-7; 8 bases match TRBD1. From germline, CDR1 is MNHEY and CDR2 SVGAGI. J lost 3 bases, V lost 5 bases, and 9 bases had no gene match. The CDR3 is 15 residues long. The CDR3 sequence is CASSRQGRSLYEQYF. The DNA of the CDR3 is TGTGCCAGCAGTCGACAGGGGCGGTCCCTCTACGAGCAGTACTTC.

This clone was seen a single time. This rearrangement joins TRBV29-1 to TRBJ1-2, with 8 bases aligning to TRBD1. CDR3 length: 12 amino acids. Germline V CDR1 and CDR2: SQVTM, ANQGSEA. The V gene end was trimmed by 4 bases and the J gene end by 4 bases; junction bases not matched to a gene: 2. This chain's CDR3 is CSVAQGAYGYTF. The DNA for the CDR3 is TGCAGCGTTGCCCAGGGGGCCTATGGCTACACCTTC.

The rearrangement joins TRBV7-2 to TRBJ1-3, with a weak D call TRBD1 (5 bases). V was clipped by 0 bases and J by 4 bases, with 10 bases between them. The CDR3 covers 15 residues. Germline values: CDR1 SGHTA, CDR2 FQGNSA. CDR3 in DNA: TGTGCCAGCAGCTTAGCGGTGGGGGTCGGAAACACCATATATTTT. Translated: CASSLAVGVGNTIYF.

The rearrangement links TRBV6-1 to TRBJ1-2; TRBD1 matches 12 bases. Germline-derived CDR1 and CDR2 are MNHNS and SASEGT. CDR3 length: 14 amino acids. J gave up 5 bases and V 6 bases, and 4 bases lay outside the gene matches. The CDR3 protein is CASRMGQGAYGYTF. CDR3 in DNA: TGTGCCAGCAGAATGGGACAGGGGGCTTATGGCTACACCTTC.

The V gene is TRBV30, the J gene TRBJ1-1, with unresolved D. V shed 4 bases and J shed 2 bases, with 11 bases lying between them. The CDR3 length is 13 residues. In germline, CDR1 is GTSNPN, CDR2 SVGIG (reference sequence). In DNA form, the CDR3 reads TGTGCCTGGAAACGCAGCCAAAACACTGAAGCTTTCTTT. It encodes CAWKRSQNTEAFF.

V and J are TRBV7-2 and TRBJ1-2; possibly TRBD1 for D (6 bases). This CDR3 is built from 14 residues. Trimming removed 6 bases from V and 6 bases from J, with 17 bases in between. Germline V gene lookup returns CDR1 SGHTA and CDR2 FQGNSA. CDR3 in amino acids: CASSPDTGRNGYTF. The CDR3 bases are TGTGCCAGCAGTCCAGATACAGGGCGGAATGGCTACACCTTC.

The rearrangement uses TRBV7-2 and TRBJ1-1; TRBD1 aligns across 8 bases. The ends lost 4 bases at V and 1 base at J; junction bases unmatched: 5. The CDR3 is made up of 15 amino acids. The germline V gene encodes CDR1 SGHTA and CDR2 FQGNSA. CDR3 DNA: TGTGCCAGCAGCTCCCTCGGGACAGGGAACACTGAAGCTTTCTTT. It translates to CASSSLGTGNTEAFF.

This chain links TRBV5-4 with TRBJ1-1, with D uncertain. This CDR3 has 13 amino acids. V lost 2 bases and J 3 bases, leaving 8 bases between the germline ends. Per germline, CDR1 SGHNT and CDR2 YYREEE (reference sequence). The CDR3 DNA reads TGTGCCAGCAGCTTCGGGGAGTACACTGAAGCTTTCTTT. Protein product: CASSFGEYTEAFF.

The chain employs TRBV7-8 and TRBJ2-3; D unclear. This CDR3 is 12 amino acids long. CDR1 and CDR2 from the germline V gene are SGHVS and FQNEAQ. V lost 6 bases, J lost 4 bases, and 8 bases lay in between. CDR3 coding DNA: TGTGCCAGCAGTAGGATCCCAGATACGCAGTATTTT. Protein product: CASSRIPDTQYF. The full variable domain, with the rest looked up from reference TRBV7-8 and TRBJ2-3, is GAGVSQSPRYKVAKRGQDVALRCDPISGHVSLFWYQQALGQGPEFLTYFQNEAQLDKSGLPSDRFFAERPEGSVSTLKIQRTQQEDSAVYLCASSRIPDTQYFGPGTRLTVL.

This clone appeared a single time. The chain carries TRBV2 and TRBJ1-2; D unclear. CDR3 length: 12 residues. Trimming stripped 11 bases from V and 8 bases from J, with 18 bases between. CDR1 and CDR2 from the germline V gene are SNHLY and FYNNEI. CDR3 sequence reads: CAASSQERGYTF. In DNA form, the CDR3 reads TGTGCCGCCAGCAGCCAGGAGCGGGGCTACACCTTC. Complete variable domain (other parts from reference TRBV2 and TRBJ1-2): EPEVTQTPSHQVTQMGQEVILRCVPISNHLYFYWYRQILGQKVEFLVSFYNNEISEKSEIFDDQFSVERPDGSNFTLKIRSTKLEDSAMYFCAASSQERGYTFGSGTRLTVV.

V usage is TRBV5-1 and J usage is TRBJ2-3; a weak D match, TRBD2 (5 bases). Germline V lookup: CDR1 SGHRS, CDR2 YFSETQ. The CDR3 spans 15 residues. Trimming stripped 4 bases from V and 0 bases from J, with 12 bases between. As DNA, the CDR3 is TGCGCCAGCAGCCCGACTACTCTAAGCACAGATACGCAGTATTTT. This encodes CASSPTTLSTDTQYF. Full variable domain (remainder filled in from reference TRBV5-1 and TRBJ2-3): KAGVTQTPRYLIKTRGQQVTLSCSPISGHRSVSWYQQTPGQGLQFLFEYFSETQRNKGNFPGRFSGRQFSNSRSEMNVSTLELGDSALYLCASSPTTLSTDTQYFGPGTRLTVL.

The chain couples TRBV5-1 to TRBJ2-5; the match to TRBD1 covers 9 bases. This CDR3 is built from 15 residues. The V gene's germline CDR1 is SGHRS and CDR2 YFSETQ. With V trimmed by 4 bases and J by 1 base, 5 bases remained unmatched. In DNA form, the CDR3 reads TGCGCCAGCAGCGGAATACAGGGGGCCCAAGAGACCCAGTACTTC. It is translated as CASSGIQGAQETQYF.

This clone was observed once. This chain links TRBV7-9 with TRBJ1-2; TRBD1 matches 7 bases. Trimming removed 3 bases from V and 6 bases from J; junction bases left unmatched: 10. The CDR3 is made up of 15 amino acids. CDR1 and CDR2 from the germline V gene are SEHNR and FQNEAQ (reference sequence). The chain's CDR3 is CASSFERPRGDGYTF. CDR3 sequence (DNA): TGTGCCAGCAGCTTCGAACGACCCAGGGGGGATGGCTACACCTTC.

The chain joins TRBV18 to TRBJ1-6; D gene unclear. There are 15 residues in the CDR3. V shed 2 bases and J shed 7 bases, with 12 bases lying between them. Germline V gene sequence: CDR1 KGHSH, CDR2 LQKENI. The CDR3 DNA follows: TGTGCCAGCTCACCAAGGGAGATGGTAAATTCACCCCTCCACTTT. This sequence encodes CASSPREMVNSPLHF.

V usage is TRBV7-9 and J usage is TRBJ1-3, with a weak D call TRBD1 (5 bases). The germline V gene encodes CDR1 SEHNR and CDR2 FQNEAQ (reference sequence). This CDR3 has 13 residues. V was clipped by 5 bases and J by 6 bases, with 11 bases between them. Written as DNA, the CDR3 is TGTGCCAGCAGCCGACAAGGGGAAAACACCATATATTTT. Its translation: CASSRQGENTIYF.

The V call is TRBV4-1, the J call TRBJ2-2; 7 bases match TRBD1. With V trimmed by 1 base and J by 6 bases, 5 bases remained unmatched. The CDR3 extends over 15 amino acids. CDR1 is MGHRA, CDR2 YSYEKL, per germline. CDR3 sequence reads: CASSQGDRASGELFF. The CDR3 coding sequence is TGCGCCAGCAGCCAAGGGGACAGAGCTTCCGGGGAGCTGTTTTTT.

This chain joins TRBV5-4 and TRBJ2-7; a possible D gene is TRBD1 (7 bases). CDR3 length: 13 residues. CDR1 SGHNT and CDR2 YYREEE come from the germline V gene (reference sequence). The V gene lost 3 bases and the J gene lost 3 bases, with 10 bases spanning the gap. The CDR3 loop is CASSYRGLYEQYF. Here the CDR3 DNA reads TGTGCCAGCAGCTACAGGGGACTCTACGAGCAGTACTTC.

The chain combines TRBV5-1 with TRBJ2-5; D is ambiguous. This CDR3 is built from 14 residues. From germline, CDR1 is SGHRS and CDR2 YFSETQ. The germline V and J ends were trimmed by 0 bases and 2 bases, with 8 bases remaining between them. The CDR3 here is CASSLGPVQETQYF. The CDR3 nucleotides are TGCGCCAGCAGCTTGGGTCCAGTTCAAGAGACCCAGTACTTC.

This rearrangement joins TRBV4-3 to TRBJ2-3; possible D gene TRBD2, 5 bases. The germline gives CDR1 LGHNA, CDR2 YSLEER. CDR3 length equals 18 residues. V gave up 1 base and J gave up 1 base, with 18 bases separating them. CDR3 loop: CASSQGVGVLGGTDTQYF. DNA of the CDR3: TGCGCCAGCAGCCAAGGGGTTGGGGTCCTCGGGGGCACAGATACGCAGTATTTT.

The rearrangement joins TRBV6-4 to TRBJ2-3, with TRBD2 identical over 11 bases. Germline lookup yields CDR1 MRHNA and CDR2 SNTAGT. The CDR3 has 14 amino acids. V lost 4 bases to trimming and J lost 8 bases; unmatched junction nucleotides: 5. Here the CDR3 DNA reads TGTGCCAGCAGTGGTCTAGCGGGAGGTGGTACGCAGTATTTT. Its translation: CASSGLAGGGTQYF.

The chain is built from TRBV28 and TRBJ1-3; the match to TRBD1 covers 9 bases. CDR3 length: 14 residues. Germline V gene lookup returns CDR1 MDHEN and CDR2 SYDVKM. V gave up 6 bases and J gave up 4 bases; unmatched junction bases: 4. The chain's CDR3 is CASRLTGGGNTIYF. The CDR3 DNA reads TGTGCCAGCAGACTCACAGGGGGCGGAAACACCATATATTTT.

J is TRBJ2-3 and V is TRBV30; 11 bases are a match to TRBD2. Trimming at V came to 2 bases and at J to 3 bases, leaving 4 bases not matched to a gene. The CDR3 has 15 residues. Germline lookup yields CDR1 GTSNPN and CDR2 SVGIG (reference sequence). Here the CDR3 reads CAWSPGLAETDTQYF. The CDR3 DNA sequence: TGTGCCTGGAGTCCGGGACTAGCGGAGACAGATACGCAGTATTTT.

The rearrangement uses TRBV5-1 and TRBJ2-5; tentative D call: TRBD1 (5 bases). CDR3 length equals 15 residues. CDR1 and CDR2 (germline): SGHRS, YFSETQ. V was shortened by 5 bases and J by 2 bases, with 16 bases between the two germline ends. CDR3 region: CASRETVQPQETQYF. The DNA for the CDR3 is TGCGCCAGCAGAGAGACAGTGCAACCGCAAGAGACCCAGTACTTC.

This chain links TRBV28 with TRBJ1-1; D gene unclear. V lost 3 bases to trimming and J lost 7 bases, with 9 bases between them. From germline, CDR1 is MDHEN and CDR2 SYDVKM. The CDR3 sequence is 12 residues long. The CDR3 DNA follows: TGTGCCAGCAGTTTCCCCATCGGTGAAGCTTTCTTT. It translates to CASSFPIGEAFF.

This rearrangement joins TRBV28 to TRBJ2-7; D not certain. V gave up 6 bases and J gave up 2 bases, with 17 bases separating them. This CDR3 region has 15 residues. Germline CDR1 and CDR2: MDHEN and SYDVKM. The CDR3 DNA reads TGTGCCAGCAGCACACCTAGTCGGGCTACCTACGAGCAGTACTTC. Translating gives CASSTPSRATYEQYF.